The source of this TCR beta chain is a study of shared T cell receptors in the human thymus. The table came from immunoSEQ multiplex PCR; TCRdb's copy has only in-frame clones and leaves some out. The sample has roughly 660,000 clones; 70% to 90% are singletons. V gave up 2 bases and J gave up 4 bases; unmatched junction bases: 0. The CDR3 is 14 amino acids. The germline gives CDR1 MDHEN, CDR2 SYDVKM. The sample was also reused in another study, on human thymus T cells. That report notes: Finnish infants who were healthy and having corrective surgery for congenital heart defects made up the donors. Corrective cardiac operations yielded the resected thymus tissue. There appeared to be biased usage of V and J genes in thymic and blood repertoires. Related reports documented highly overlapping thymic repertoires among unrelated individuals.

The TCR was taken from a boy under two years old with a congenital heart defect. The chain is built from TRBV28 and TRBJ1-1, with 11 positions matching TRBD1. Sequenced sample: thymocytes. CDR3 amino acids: CASSLGTGGTEAFF. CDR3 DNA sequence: TGTGCCAGCAGTTTAGGGACAGGGGGCACTGAAGCTTTCTTT.